These 3 T cell receptor beta chains originate from one sample sequenced in a study of T cells after posttransplantation cyclophosphamide. The assay was immunoSEQ multiplex PCR, and TCRdb's table has in-frame clones only and misses some. There are more than 35,000 clones in the sample, none observed a single time. The sample taken for sequencing was PBMCs. These receptors all stem from a man aged 50 or older in good health, CMV-negative, and a related stem cell transplant donor.

This clone has just a few counts. The chain couples TRBV7-9 to TRBJ1-2; TRBD1 agrees at 7 bases. The CDR3 length is 13 residues. In germline, CDR1 is SEHNR, CDR2 FQNEAQ (reference sequence). J lost 8 bases, V lost 1 base, and 4 bases had no gene match. The CDR3: CASSLDRGRGYTF. DNA for the CDR3: TGTGCCAGCAGCTTAGACAGGGGCCGGGGCTACACCTTC.

This clone was picked up many times. The rearrangement joins TRBV5-6 to TRBJ2-1, with 13 bases matching TRBD2. Germline V gene sequence: CDR1 SGHDT, CDR2 YYEEEE. Germline trimming cut 3 bases from V and 8 bases from J; bases unmatched to any gene: 5. The CDR3 covers 15 residues. The CDR3 DNA reads TGTGCCAGCAGCTCGGGGACTAGCGGGGCCGATGAGCAGTTCTTC. This encodes CASSSGTSGADEQFF.

Points on this clone: This sample includes further DNA sequences coding for the same CDR3. The chain employs TRBV5-1 and TRBJ2-5; 9 bases fit TRBD1. V lost 4 bases and J lost 4; bases outside the gene matches: 11. This CDR3 contains 16 residues. Germline V gene lookup returns CDR1 SGHRS and CDR2 YFSETQ. CDR3 nucleotides: TGCGCCAGCAGCGATCAAGGACAGGGGACAGGAGAGACCCAGTACTTC. Amino acids: CASSDQGQGTGETQYF.